This passage covers 27 T cell receptor beta chains from one sample sequenced in a study of shared clonotypes between healthy human individuals. Produced via immunoSEQ multiplex PCR; TCRdb's table is partial and in-frame only. The sample yields around 2,100,000 clones, about 95% seen once. The naive CD8 fraction comprised CD45RO-negative cells positively selected for CCR7 and excluded terminally differentiated effector memory CD45RA+ cells. The specimen sequenced was naive CD8+ T cells sorted from blood. The receptors derive from a man younger than 35 in good health.

For the CDR3, the DNA is TGTGCCAGCAGCCCCCGCGACAGGGCGGCCTACAATGAGCAGTTCTTC. This sequence encodes CASSPRDRAAYNEQFF. The chain couples TRBV9 to TRBJ2-1; 7 bases are shared with TRBD1. Trimming removed 4 bases from V and 2 bases from J; junction bases left unmatched: 9. CDR1 is SGDLS and CDR2 is YYNGEE in the germline V gene. This CDR3 comprises 16 residues.

This chain links TRBV4-1 with TRBJ1-6; D gene ambiguous. V lost 1 base and J 4 bases, leaving 20 bases between the germline ends. The CDR3 totals 19 residues. Per the germline V gene, CDR1 is MGHRA and CDR2 is YSYEKL. DNA for the CDR3: TGCGCCAGCAGCCAAGGAGTGACAAACACTTATACGTATAATTCACCCCTCCACTTT. It yields the protein CASSQGVTNTYTYNSPLHF.

The chain carries TRBV19 and TRBJ2-2, with no clear D. CDR3 size: 14 residues. Germline loops: CDR1 LNHDA, CDR2 SQIVND (reference sequence). Trimming shortened V by 1 base and J by 4 bases, and 7 bases separated the two germline ends. The CDR3 DNA sequence: TGTGCCAGTAGTATAGGCCACCGCACCGGGGAGCTGTTTTTT. Translating it yields CASSIGHRTGELFF.

CDR3 coding DNA: TGTGCCAGCAGCTCAACGGGACTAGCTATTGATTTCAATGAGCAGTTCTTC. Amino acid sequence: CASSSTGLAIDFNEQFF. The chain combines TRBV7-3 with TRBJ2-1; TRBD2 agrees at 9 bases. J was trimmed by 6 bases and V by 4 bases; bases with no gene match: 13. The germline V gene encodes CDR1 SGHTA and CDR2 FQGTGA. The CDR3 contains 17 residues.

Turning to this clone: Other nucleotide sequences from this sample produce the same CDR3. This rearrangement joins TRBV7-9 to TRBJ2-1, with D perhaps TRBD2 (5 bases). Germline V gene data show CDR1 as SEHNR and CDR2 as FQNEAQ (reference sequence). CDR3 length: 14 amino acids. Between the trimmed V and J ends, which lost 1 base and 2 bases, there was a span of 6 bases. For the CDR3, the DNA is TGTGCCAGCAGCTTAGACGGGACCTACAATGAGCAGTTCTTC. Protein product: CASSLDGTYNEQFF.

The chain links TRBV28 to TRBJ1-6; 8 bases fit TRBD1. The V and J ends lost 5 bases and 0 bases, in that order; junction bases with no gene match: 6. The V gene's germline CDR1 is MDHEN and CDR2 SYDVKM. The CDR3 contains 17 residues. The chain's CDR3 is CASSTGQGISYNSPLHF. In DNA form, the CDR3 reads TGTGCCAGCAGTACCGGACAGGGAATCTCCTATAATTCACCCCTCCACTTT.

This clone has only one observation. The gene calls are TRBV7-2 and TRBJ2-7, with 9 bases lining up with TRBD2. Unmatched junction bases numbered 5, after V lost 1 base and J lost 7 bases. The CDR3 runs to 14 residues. The germline CDR1 and CDR2 sequences are SGHTA and FQGNSA. The CDR3 nucleotides read TGTGCCAGCAGCTTAGTTGCGGGAGGGCAAGAGCAGTACTTC. Translating it yields CASSLVAGGQEQYF.

The chain is built from TRBV11-2 and TRBJ2-5; D perhaps matches TRBD2 (5 bases). V lost 5 bases, J lost 1 base, and 14 bases lay in between. The CDR3 totals 15 residues. The germline V gene has CDR1 SGHAT and CDR2 FQNNGV. The CDR3, as DNA: TGTGCCAGCAGCACGAGCGGTGACCCCCAAGAGACCCAGTACTTC. Protein product: CASSTSGDPQETQYF.

The V call is TRBV6-5, the J call TRBJ1-4, with 8 positions matching TRBD1. The J segment lost 7 bases and the V segment lost 2 bases, leaving 6 bases of the junction unmatched. The CDR3 contains 15 residues. Germline CDR1 reads MNHEY; CDR2 reads SVGAGI. The CDR3 loop reads CASSYTGQGAEKLFF. The CDR3 region has the DNA TGTGCCAGCAGTTACACCGGACAGGGCGCTGAAAAACTGTTTTTT.

The V and J genes are TRBV27 and TRBJ1-4; the match to TRBD1 covers 7 bases. The CDR3 covers 15 residues. J gave up 8 bases and V 4 bases, and 10 bases lay outside the gene matches. CDR1 and CDR2 from the germline V gene are MNHEY and SMNVEV (reference sequence). As DNA, the CDR3 is TGTGCCAGCAGTTCAACCGGGACAGCCAAGGAAAAACTGTTTTTT. Its protein is CASSSTGTAKEKLFF.

This sequence joins TRBV25-1 and TRBJ2-4; D call uncertain. Germline CDR1 MGHDK, CDR2 SYGVNS. The ends were cut back, 2 bases at V and 8 bases at J, with 13 bases in the middle. The CDR3 loop spans 14 amino acids. The CDR3 is CASSEVYREDIQYF. The CDR3, as DNA: TGTGCCAGCAGTGAAGTATACCGAGAGGACATTCAGTACTTC. The full variable domain, rest sourced from reference TRBV25-1 and TRBJ2-4, is EADIYQTPRYLVIGTGKKITLECSQTMGHDKMYWYQQDPGMELHLIHYSYGVNSTEKGDLSSESTVSRIRTEHFPLTLESARPSHTSQYLCASSEVYREDIQYFGAGTRLSVL.

J is TRBJ2-3 and V is TRBV7-9, with D possibly matching TRBD2 (5 bases). With 3 bases removed from V and 7 bases from J, the gap between germline ends came to 14 bases. The CDR3 sequence is 14 residues long. Germline V gene data show CDR1 as SEHNR and CDR2 as FQNEAQ (reference sequence). CDR3 protein: CASSLGEWENTQYF. As DNA, the CDR3 is TGTGCCAGCAGCTTGGGAGAATGGGAGAATACGCAGTATTTT.

The chain couples TRBV6-5 to TRBJ2-5; a weak D match, TRBD2 (7 bases). In germline, CDR1 is MNHEY, CDR2 SVGAGI. The CDR3 extends over 14 amino acids. With 5 bases removed from V and 1 base from J, the gap between germline ends came to 11 bases. The CDR3 DNA sequence: TGTGCCAGCAGTAGGGGGGGGATCCAAGAGACCCAGTACTTC. Encoded protein: CASSRGGIQETQYF.

The chain carries TRBV5-3 and TRBJ2-1; D tentatively fits TRBD1 or TRBD2 (5 bases each). TRBV5-3 is reported as an ORF; its role is uncertain. V was trimmed by 3 bases and J by 16 bases, leaving 14 bases between them. The CDR3 consists of 11 residues. The CDR3 loop is CARSWDRENFF. CDR3 in DNA: TGTGCCAGAAGCTGGGACCGAGAGAACTTCTTC.

Comment on this clone: Distinct nucleotide sequences in the sample also encode this CDR3. V usage is TRBV7-9 and J usage is TRBJ2-2; D is unclear. The CDR3 spans 12 residues. Germline CDR1 is SEHNR and CDR2 is FQNEAQ (reference sequence). Trimming removed 1 base from V and 8 bases from J, with 5 bases in between. The CDR3 is CASSLGRGELFF. CDR3 sequence (DNA): TGTGCCAGCAGCTTAGGGCGTGGGGAGCTGTTTTTT.

The sample holds one count of this clone. CDR3 loop: CASSSSGNTYEQYF. CDR3 DNA sequence: TGTGCCAGTAGTAGCAGCGGGAATACCTACGAGCAGTACTTC. The V gene is TRBV19, the J gene TRBJ2-7; TRBD2 matches at 7 bases. Trimming at V came to 4 bases and at J to 2 bases, leaving 5 bases not matched to a gene. This CDR3 region has 14 residues. Per the germline V gene, CDR1 is LNHDA and CDR2 is SQIVND (reference sequence).

Points on this clone: The sample contains more than one DNA sequence encoding this CDR3. The chain uses TRBV7-9 and TRBJ1-1; 9 nucleotides match TRBD1. Trimming at V came to 6 bases and at J to 4 bases, leaving 3 bases not matched to a gene. Looked up from germline, CDR1 is SEHNR and CDR2 is FQNEAQ (reference sequence). CDR3 length: 13 residues. The CDR3 DNA is TGTGCCAGCAGTCCGACAGGGGGCACTGAAGCTTTCTTT. Encoded protein: CASSPTGGTEAFF.

The chain combines TRBV5-6 with TRBJ1-3, with unresolved D. Germline V gene sequence: CDR1 SGHDT, CDR2 YYEEEE. Trimming removed 5 bases at V and 4 bases at J, with 13 bases between. The CDR3 is 14 residues long. CDR3 bases: TGTGCCAGCAGTATCGGGGTAGCAGGAAACACCATATATTTT. Protein sequence: CASSIGVAGNTIYF.

V and J are TRBV30 and TRBJ2-1; 8 nucleotides agree with TRBD1. The CDR3 sequence is 15 residues long. Per germline, CDR1 GTSNPN and CDR2 SVGIG (reference sequence). The ends lost 0 bases at V and 4 bases at J; junction bases unmatched: 5. CDR3 DNA: TGTGCCTGGAGTGTCGGAGACAGGGGTTACAATGAGCAGTTCTTC. This sequence encodes CAWSVGDRGYNEQFF.

A note on this clone: Distinct nucleotide sequences in the sample also encode this CDR3. The V gene is TRBV5-6, the J gene TRBJ2-7; possibly TRBD1 or TRBD2 for D (5 bases each). Trimming took 0 bases from V and 3 from J, leaving 10 bases between them. CDR3 length: 14 amino acids. From germline, CDR1 is SGHDT and CDR2 YYEEEE. CDR3 protein: CASSLGDRGYEQYF. For the CDR3, the DNA is TGTGCCAGCAGCTTGGGGGACCGAGGCTACGAGCAGTACTTC.

About this clone: This sample includes further DNA sequences coding for the same CDR3. This chain connects TRBV6-5 to TRBJ2-1; D is possibly TRBD2 (6 bases). Germline lookup yields CDR1 MNHEY and CDR2 SVGAGI. This CDR3 has 12 residues. Trimming shortened V by 6 bases and J by 6 bases, and 9 bases separated the two germline ends. The CDR3 DNA sequence: TGTGCCAGCAGCCCCGGGGGCAATGAGCAGTTCTTC. Protein: CASSPGGNEQFF.

V and J are TRBV7-9 and TRBJ2-5; D remains unclear. CDR1 is SEHNR and CDR2 is FQNEAQ in the germline V gene (reference sequence). CDR3 length equals 14 residues. Trimming left V 7 bases short and J 5 bases short, with 17 bases between. In DNA form, the CDR3 reads TGTGCCAGCATACTATCGGGTGTTCAGGAGACCCAGTACTTC. Protein product: CASILSGVQETQYF.

The chain couples TRBV6-6 to TRBJ2-2; the D gene could be TRBD1 or TRBD2 (5 bases each). The CDR3 has 15 amino acids. V shed 7 bases and J shed 6 bases, with 18 bases lying between them. Germline V lookup: CDR1 MNHNY, CDR2 SVGAGI (reference sequence). CDR3 sequence (DNA): TGTGCCAGCATGGTAGGGACCGACGGCCCCGGGGAGCTGTTTTTT. It translates to CASMVGTDGPGELFF.

The V call is TRBV21-1, the J call TRBJ1-2; TRBD1, the table's D call, lacks a check against the DNA. TRBV21-1 represents a pseudogene. The CDR3 consists of 16 residues. The CDR3, as DNA: TGTGCCAGCAGCAAAAGCGCAGGTGGGGCAACTTATGGCTACACCTTC. Translated: CASSKSAGGATYGYTF.

This clone has just a few counts. This chain connects TRBV2 to TRBJ1-2; possibly TRBD1 for D (5 bases). The CDR3 covers 15 residues. Germline V gene sequence: CDR1 SNHLY, CDR2 FYNNEI. Between the trimmed V and J ends, which lost 4 bases and 5 bases, there was a span of 17 bases. CDR3 amino acids: CASSGTGTLGYGYTF. The CDR3, as DNA: TGTGCCAGCAGTGGAACGGGGACTTTGGGGTATGGCTACACCTTC.

The chain has TRBV11-1 and TRBJ2-7; 9 bases map to TRBD1. Germline values: CDR1 SGHAT, CDR2 FQDESV (reference sequence). The CDR3 is 15 amino acids. The J segment lost 3 bases and the V segment lost 3 bases, leaving 6 bases of the junction unmatched. The CDR3 region is CASSFSGTGIYEQYF. CDR3 nucleotide sequence: TGTGCCAGCAGCTTTTCCGGGACAGGGATCTACGAGCAGTACTTC.

The chain employs TRBV10-2 and TRBJ1-1; weak D call: TRBD1 (5 bases). CDR1 and CDR2 from the germline V gene are WSHSY and SAAADI. This CDR3 comprises 15 residues. V lost 0 bases and J lost 4, with 12 bases in between. Written as DNA, the CDR3 is TGCGCCAGCAGTGAGTCGACGGGGCTAGCCACTGAAGCTTTCTTT. It translates to CASSESTGLATEAFF.